This T cell receptor beta chain came from a study of blood T cell dynamics during melanoma immunotherapy. The data were produced by immunoSEQ multiplex PCR, yet TCRdb's version contains in-frame clones alone and is incomplete. The repertoire has roughly 10,000 clones, 70% to 90% of them found once; the top ten carry 5% to 6.5%. The time point is: week 3, after first cycle of checkpoint inhibitor. At 12 weeks after first infusion, RECIST 1.1 defined response for most patients. V lost 4 bases to trimming and J lost 4 bases; unmatched junction nucleotides: 5. From germline, CDR1 is SGHRS and CDR2 YFSETQ. The CDR3 runs 14 residues.

The sequence came from a human donor with melanoma. The chain carries TRBV5-1 and TRBJ2-7; TRBD1 matches 10 bases. The material was blood, obtained from a patient treated with checkpoint blockade. The CDR3 protein is CASSHGQGGYEQYF. DNA for the CDR3: TGCGCCAGCAGCCATGGACAGGGGGGGTACGAGCAGTACTTC. Filled out from reference TRBV5-1 and TRBJ2-7, the complete variable domain reads KAGVTQTPRYLIKTRGQQVTLSCSPISGHRSVSWYQQTPGQGLQFLFEYFSETQRNKGNFPGRFSGRQFSNSRSEMNVSTLELGDSALYLCASSHGQGGYEQYFGPGTRLTVT.